The rows below give T cell receptor beta chains drawn from one sample of a study of neurological immune-mediated disorders. In TCRdb, the 5' RACE reads were re-called with MiXCR into one record per CDR3 protein. The table shows over 20,000 distinct CDR3 sequences, with more than 9% occurring only once. Sequences were obtained from PBMCs. These receptors were taken from a woman in her sixties with HTLV-1-associated myelopathy (HAM/TSP). Both conserved end residues are part of each CDR3. The D gene is left open where the match is weak. Where a row states a size, it is once, few, many or the class of an expanded clone; other rows omit it.

d_call clone_size j_call v_call cdr3_nt cdr3_aa
TRBD2 many TRBJ2-1 TRBV20-1 TGCAGTGCTTTAGGACTAGCGGGGGGCTACAATGAGCAGTTCTTC CSALGLAGGYNEQFF
NA many TRBJ2-7 TRBV30 TGTGCCTGGCTTAACAAGGGCCCCTACGAGCAGTACTTC CAWLNKGPYEQYF
NA many TRBJ2-1 TRBV20-1 TGCAGTGCTAGTAGGCAGAACTCCTACAATGAGCAGTTCTTC CSASRQNSYNEQFF
NA many TRBJ1-6 TRBV5-6 TGTGCCAGCAGCTTTGGGGCGTGGGGAGGGGGAAATTCACCCCTCCACTTT CASSFGAWGGGNSPLHF
NA many TRBJ1-2 TRBV18 TGTGCCAGCTCACCAGGGGGTGAGGGCTACACCTTC CASSPGGEGYTF
TRBD2 many TRBJ2-7 TRBV9 TGTGCCAGCAGCGCCGGACTAGCGGGGGCCCCCTACGAGCAGTACTTC CASSAGLAGAPYEQYF
NA NA TRBJ1-1 TRBV20-1 TGCAGTGCTAGAGCTCGTGGGGACTTCTGGACTGAAGCTTTCTTT CSARARGDFWTEAFF
NA many TRBJ2-5 TRBV19 TGTGCCAGTAGTATACCCGGACTCAAAGAGACCCAGTACTTC CASSIPGLKETQYF
TRBD1 medium-sized TRBJ2-1 TRBV5-1 TGCGCCAGCAGCTGGGCCCGAGCGGACAGGGGGAATGAGCAGTTCTTC CASSWARADRGNEQFF
NA NA TRBJ2-7 TRBV19 TGTGCCAGTAGTTCCAGGGAAAGCTCCTACGAGCAGTACTTC CASSSRESSYEQYF
NA many TRBJ2-1 TRBV7-3 TGTGCCAGCAGCTTAACCCCCGGTGGCGATGAGCAGTTCTTC CASSLTPGGDEQFF
TRBD1 many TRBJ1-4 TRBV20-1 TGCAGTGCTACTACCCGGAACAGGGGCCCAAATGAAAAACTGTTTTTT CSATTRNRGPNEKLFF
NA many TRBJ1-6 TRBV7-2 TGTGCCAGCAGCTTGCAGGGTCGGAATTCACCCCTCCACTTT CASSLQGRNSPLHF
TRBD1 many TRBJ2-1 TRBV20-1 TGCAGTGCTAGAGAGGCCGGGACAGGGGGCTGGAATGAGCAGTTCTTC CSAREAGTGGWNEQFF
TRBD2 many TRBJ2-1 TRBV20-1 TGCAGTGCCACCTCCAGCGGGGGGGGCTCCTACAATGAGCAGTTCTTC CSATSSGGGSYNEQFF
NA many TRBJ1-6 TRBV30 TGTGCCTGGAGTTTGATGGATCTCAATTCACCCCTCCACTTT CAWSLMDLNSPLHF
TRBD2 many TRBJ2-3 TRBV5-1 TGCGCCAGCAGCGGGACGTCTAGCGGGGGCACAGATACGCAGTATTTT CASSGTSSGGTDTQYF
NA many TRBJ1-6 TRBV12-3/TRBV12-4 TGTGCCAGCAGTTTATTATCGCGGGGTTCACCCCTCCACTTT CASSLLSRGSPLHF
NA NA TRBJ2-7 TRBV5-6 TGTGCCAGCAGCTTTGGATTGTACGAGCAGTACTTC CASSFGLYEQYF
TRBD1 NA TRBJ2-7 TRBV7-9 TGTGACAGCATCTCCCGGACAGGAAGGTACGAGCAGTACTTC CDSISRTGRYEQYF
TRBD2 many TRBJ2-7 TRBV4-2 TGTGCCAGCAGCCCTTCGGGGGGGGGATCATCCCACGAGCAGTACTTC CASSPSGGGSSHEQYF
NA many TRBJ1-6 TRBV20-1 TGCAGTGCTAGAGAACTGGCGGATTCACCCCTCCACTTT CSARELADSPLHF
NA many TRBJ2-3 TRBV20-1 TGCAGTGCGGGAGTCCAGCCACTCACAGATACGCAGTATTTT CSAGVQPLTDTQYF
NA NA TRBJ2-7 TRBV7-8 TGTGCCAGCAGCTTAGCCCCAGGGGCGAGCTACGAGCAGTACTTC CASSLAPGASYEQYF
TRBD1 many TRBJ2-7 TRBV2 TGTGCCAGCAGCCTGACAGGGCCCCTCTACGAGCAGTACTTC CASSLTGPLYEQYF
TRBD1 many TRBJ2-1 TRBV20-1 TGCAGTGCTACCTTTGGGGGACAGCCTTACAATGAGCAGTTCTTC CSATFGGQPYNEQFF
NA many TRBJ2-5 TRBV20-1 TGCAGTGCTAGAGAACCTCCTTACCAAGAGACCCAGTACTTC CSAREPPYQETQYF
NA few TRBJ2-7 TRBV5-1 TGCGCCAGCAGCTGGAGGAACCAAGCCAGGGAGTTTGGATTTAACTACGAGCAGTACTTC CASSWRNQAREFGFNYEQYF
NA medium-sized TRBJ2-5 TRBV5-1 TGCGCCAGCAACCACCTAACAGGGTCCCAAGAGACCCAGTACTTC CASNHLTGSQETQYF
NA NA TRBJ2-2 TRBV5-1 TGCGCCAGCAGCTTGGGTACAGCCAACACCGGGGAGCTGTTTTTT CASSLGTANTGELFF
NA many TRBJ1-2 TRBV5-5 TGTGCCAGCAGCTTGACCCAGTCTAACTATGGCTACACCTTC CASSLTQSNYGYTF
NA medium-sized TRBJ2-7 TRBV5-1 TGCGCCAGCAGCTTCAGGGACACCACCTACGAGCAGTACTTC CASSFRDTTYEQYF
TRBD2 many TRBJ2-7 TRBV29-1 TGCAGCGTTGAACAGAGTAGCGGGCCTTCCTACGAGCAGTACTTC CSVEQSSGPSYEQYF
NA medium-sized TRBJ1-2 TRBV5-1 TGCGCCAGCAGCCGGGACCCTACGAGCTATGGCTACACCTTC CASSRDPTSYGYTF
TRBD2 many TRBJ2-3 TRBV20-1 TGCAGTGCTCCCCGAGGCGGGGGGCCGGGGAGCACAGATACGCAGTATTTT CSAPRGGGPGSTDTQYF
NA many TRBJ1-2 TRBV5-1 TGCGCCAGCAGCTTCGACAGGATGCTTGACGGCTACACCTTC CASSFDRMLDGYTF
TRBD2 many TRBJ2-1 TRBV3-1 TGTGCCAGCAGCATACGACTAGCGGTTAGCTCCTACAATGAGCAGTTCTTC CASSIRLAVSSYNEQFF
NA NA TRBJ2-6 TRBV3-1 TGTGCCAGCAGCCAAGGAGGGGGGTCTGGGGCCAACGTCCTGACTTTC CASSQGGGSGANVLTF
NA medium-sized TRBJ1-1 TRBV12-3/TRBV12-4 TGTGCCAGCAGTCCAGAGGGAGTTATGAACACTGAAGCTTTCTTT CASSPEGVMNTEAFF
NA many TRBJ2-1 TRBV6-5 TGTGCCAGCAGTTACCGGGGGACCTCCAACAATGAGCAGTTCTTC CASSYRGTSNNEQFF
TRBD1 many TRBJ2-2 TRBV6-6 TGTGCCAGCAGAGAGACAGGGTGGGACACCGGGGAGCTGTTTTTT CASRETGWDTGELFF
TRBD1 medium-sized TRBJ2-3 TRBV20-1 TGCAGTGCTGGGGACAGGGATTTTGGCACAGATACGCAGTATTTT CSAGDRDFGTDTQYF
NA many TRBJ2-7 TRBV20-1 TGCAGTGCTAGAGGGTCCTACGAGCAGTACTTC CSARGSYEQYF
NA many TRBJ1-2 TRBV7-8 TGTGCCAGCAGCTTACGGCAGGGCGGCGGTGGGGGGTATGGCTACACCTTC CASSLRQGGGGGYGYTF
NA many TRBJ1-6 TRBV6-5 TGTGCCAGCAGTTACCGGGCTTCACCCCTCCACTTT CASSYRASPLHF
NA NA TRBJ1-1 TRBV10-3 TGTGCCATCAGTGAGTCGGGAATGCGGAACACTGAAGCTTTCTTT CAISESGMRNTEAFF
NA many TRBJ2-5 TRBV20-1 TGCAGTGCGTACGCTATCCTTGAGGAGACCCAGTACTTC CSAYAILEETQYF
TRBD1 many TRBJ1-5 TRBV4-1 TGCGCCAGCAGCCAAGATACAGGGGGCCGCAAAACCCAGCATTTT CASSQDTGGRKTQHF
TRBD2 many TRBJ2-1 TRBV6-6 TGTGCCACCAGGGGACTAGCGGGGGGGCGATACAATGAGCAGTTCTTC CATRGLAGGRYNEQFF
NA many TRBJ1-3 TRBV20-1 TGCAGTGCTAGCGGGACACCTGGAAACACCATATATTTT CSASGTPGNTIYF
NA medium-sized TRBJ1-2 TRBV5-1 TGCGCCAGCAGCGACCTCAGCAGGGGATCTGGCTACACCTTC CASSDLSRGSGYTF
TRBD1 many TRBJ1-2 TRBV6-6 TGTGCCAGCAGTTCGGACAGGGAACTCTCTGTGGGCTACACCTTC CASSSDRELSVGYTF
NA many TRBJ2-1 TRBV7-6 TGTGCCAGCAGCTTAATGGCTACCTCCTACAATGAGCAGTTCTTC CASSLMATSYNEQFF
NA many TRBJ1-1 TRBV12-3/TRBV12-4 TGTGCCAGCAGTCCCCAACAGGATTTGGGCACTGAAGCTTTCTTT CASSPQQDLGTEAFF